A single sample is the source of the 29 T cell receptor beta chains below, sequenced in a study of OX40 agonist ivuxolimab in advanced cancers. Produced via immunoSEQ multiplex PCR; TCRdb's table is partial and in-frame only. The table has under 65,000 clones, around 90% seen once; the top ten hold 0.3% to 0.35%. This specimen was CD4+ or CD8+ T cells sorted from blood, taken in a trial of the OX40 agonist ivuxolimab. The receptors here all came from an adult with an advanced solid tumor such as melanoma, head and neck, liver or kidney cancer.

This sequence joins TRBV5-8 and TRBJ1-5; D is uncertain. Trimming pared 1 base from V and 0 bases from J, leaving 23 bases between. The CDR3 has 20 amino acids. The germline V gene encodes CDR1 SGHTS and CDR2 YDEGEE. The CDR3 bases are TGTGCCAGCAGCTTGAATCTTGGTGGGCAGAGAGATTATAGCAATCAGCCCCAGCATTTT. The encoded protein is CASSLNLGGQRDYSNQPQHF.

This sequence joins TRBV27 and TRBJ1-5; 7 positions agree with TRBD1. J gave up 4 bases and V 5 bases, and 11 bases lay outside the gene matches. There are 16 residues in the CDR3. From germline, CDR1 is MNHEY and CDR2 SMNVEV (reference sequence). The CDR3 loop reads CASSASTGVRNQPQHF. DNA of the CDR3: TGTGCCAGCAGTGCCAGTACAGGGGTTAGGAATCAGCCCCAGCATTTT.

This chain uses TRBV7-2 with TRBJ1-6; 8 bases align to TRBD1. Unmatched junction bases numbered 4, after V lost 1 base and J lost 11 bases. The CDR3 is 14 residues long. Germline V gives CDR1 SGHTA, CDR2 FQGNSA. CDR3 region: CASSLGTGNPPLHF. The CDR3 DNA reads TGTGCCAGCAGCTTAGGGACAGGGAACCCACCCCTCCACTTT.

This chain links TRBV4-1 with TRBJ2-7; possible D gene TRBD1, 6 bases. The V end lost 3 bases, the J end lost 2 bases, and 20 bases lay between the germline ends. This CDR3 has 17 amino acids. Per germline, CDR1 MGHRA and CDR2 YSYEKL. The CDR3 bases are TGCGCCAGCAGCCAGGCAACCTACCGGGACACAGCCTACGAGCAGTACTTC. Translation: CASSQATYRDTAYEQYF.

As to this clone: This sample includes further DNA sequences coding for the same CDR3. The V call is TRBV6-1, the J call TRBJ1-2, with TRBD1 matching over 7 bases. The junction had 5 bases not matched to a gene; V was cut back by 2 bases and J by 8 bases. From germline, CDR1 is MNHNS and CDR2 SASEGT. The CDR3 extends over 13 amino acids. CDR3: CASSERQGYGYTF. CDR3 nucleotides: TGTGCCAGCAGTGAAAGACAGGGCTACGGCTACACCTTC.

V and J are TRBV6-1 and TRBJ2-7, with TRBD1 identical over 10 bases. V lost 4 bases and J lost 3; bases outside the gene matches: 6. Germline-derived CDR1 and CDR2 are MNHNS and SASEGT. CDR3 length: 15 amino acids. CDR3 protein: CASSVRQGAYYEQYF. The CDR3, as DNA: TGTGCCAGCAGTGTCCGACAGGGGGCGTACTACGAGCAGTACTTC.

The chain uses TRBV27 and TRBJ1-6; D gene unclear. Germline assignment: CDR1 MNHEY and CDR2 SMNVEV (reference sequence). This CDR3 has 16 amino acids. Trimming removed 3 bases from V and 0 bases from J, with 9 bases in between. DNA for the CDR3: TGTGCCAGCAGTTTCTCCCTGAGCTCCTATAATTCACCCCTCCACTTT. Translating it yields CASSFSLSSYNSPLHF.

V and J are TRBV7-2 and TRBJ1-1; 9 nucleotides align to TRBD1. Germline trimming cut 5 bases from V and 0 bases from J; bases unmatched to any gene: 7. CDR3 length: 16 amino acids. Germline loops: CDR1 SGHTA, CDR2 FQGNSA. The CDR3 sequence is CASSRGQGPLNTEAFF. The CDR3 DNA is TGTGCCAGCAGCCGAGGACAGGGGCCCCTGAACACTGAAGCTTTCTTT. Filled out from reference TRBV7-2 and TRBJ1-1, the complete variable domain reads GAGVSQSPSNKVTEKGKDVELRCDPISGHTALYWYRQSLGQGLEFLIYFQGNSAPDKSGLPSDRFSAERTGGSVSTLTIQRTQQEDSAVYLCASSRGQGPLNTEAFFGQGTRLTVV.

This clone was counted once. The chain is built from TRBV11-2 and TRBJ2-1; tentatively, D is TRBD2 (6 bases). The V gene lost 1 base and the J gene lost 6 bases, with 13 bases spanning the gap. Germline V lookup: CDR1 SGHAT, CDR2 FQNNGV. The CDR3 runs to 15 residues. DNA of the CDR3: TGTGCCAGCAGCTTAGGACTAGTCATTTCCAATGAGCAGTTCTTC. This encodes CASSLGLVISNEQFF.

This clone has a handful of counts. This chain connects TRBV9 to TRBJ1-1; perhaps TRBD1 as D (5 bases). Germline CDR1 SGDLS, CDR2 YYNGEE. This CDR3 is built from 17 residues. Trimming shortened V by 0 bases and J by 0 bases, and 15 bases separated the two germline ends. The CDR3: CASSVGGRSLLNTEAFF. CDR3 DNA sequence: TGTGCCAGCAGCGTAGGGGGCAGGAGCCTATTGAACACTGAAGCTTTCTTT.

This chain joins TRBV6-6 and TRBJ2-3; 7 bases line up with TRBD1. Germline CDR1 MNHNY, CDR2 SVGAGI (reference sequence). The J segment lost 0 bases and the V segment lost 5 bases, leaving 5 bases of the junction unmatched. This CDR3 is built from 15 residues. The CDR3 loop reads CASSRGLGSTDTQYF. As DNA, the CDR3 is TGTGCCAGCAGTAGGGGGCTCGGAAGCACAGATACGCAGTATTTT.

The gene calls are TRBV11-2 and TRBJ2-5, with D possibly TRBD2 on 5 matching bases. CDR3 length equals 17 residues. Trimming removed 4 bases at V and 2 bases at J, with 20 bases between. The germline gives CDR1 SGHAT, CDR2 FQNNGV. DNA for the CDR3: TGTGCCAGCAGCTCAGGAGGAGCGGTTACTACTCAAGAGACCCAGTACTTC. It encodes CASSSGGAVTTQETQYF.

This rearrangement joins TRBV7-9 to TRBJ1-2; unclear D gene. Trimming cost V 3 bases and J 5 bases, with 10 bases left between them. The CDR3 spans 13 residues. The germline CDR1 and CDR2 sequences are SEHNR and FQNEAQ (reference sequence). CDR3 residues: CASSFAVVYGYTF. The CDR3, as DNA: TGTGCCAGCAGCTTCGCAGTGGTTTATGGCTACACCTTC. The full variable domain, rest sourced from reference TRBV7-9 and TRBJ1-2, is DTGVSQNPRHKITKRGQNVTFRCDPISEHNRLYWYRQTLGQGPEFLTYFQNEAQLEKSRLLSDRFSAERPKGSFSTLEIQRTEQGDSAMYLCASSFAVVYGYTFGSGTRLTVV.

This clone appeared a single time. This sequence joins TRBV21-1 and TRBJ1-5; the tabulated D call, TRBD1, remains unverified against the DNA. TRBV21-1 is given as a pseudogene. CDR3 length: 15 residues. The CDR3 DNA reads as TGTGCCAGGATACAGGGGGCTCGTAGCAATCAGCCCCAGCATTTT. Translated: CARIQGARSNQPQHF.

J is TRBJ2-1 and V is TRBV5-6; TRBD2 matches at 7 bases. Germline CDR1 reads SGHDT; CDR2 reads YYEEEE. V lost 4 bases to trimming and J lost 7 bases; unmatched junction nucleotides: 14. There are 16 residues in the CDR3. This chain's CDR3 is CASSQMGRGVVNEQFF. The CDR3 DNA reads as TGTGCCAGCAGCCAAATGGGCCGGGGGGTCGTGAATGAGCAGTTCTTC.

The chain links TRBV5-8 to TRBJ1-1; 7 nucleotides agree with TRBD1. The CDR3 is made up of 17 amino acids. V shed 0 bases, J shed 1 base, and the junction held 9 bases outside the gene matches. Germline CDR1 reads SGHTS; CDR2 reads YDEGEE. CDR3 in DNA: TGTGCCAGCAGCTTGGCCTTAAGGGGGCTCGAGAACACTGAAGCTTTCTTT. As protein: CASSLALRGLENTEAFF.

This clone was picked up a small number of times. This specimen includes other DNA sequences encoding the same CDR3. This sequence joins TRBV2 and TRBJ1-2, with 7 positions matching TRBD1. The CDR3 length is 12 residues. The J segment lost 4 bases and the V segment lost 5 bases, leaving 1 base of the junction unmatched. The germline V gene has CDR1 SNHLY and CDR2 FYNNEI. CDR3 in DNA: TGTGCCAGCAGTCGGGACAGCTATGGCTACACCTTC. Its translation is CASSRDSYGYTF. Drawing the rest from reference TRBV2 and TRBJ1-2, the complete variable domain is EPEVTQTPSHQVTQMGQEVILRCVPISNHLYFYWYRQILGQKVEFLVSFYNNEISEKSEIFDDQFSVERPDGSNFTLKIRSTKLEDSAMYFCASSRDSYGYTFGSGTRLTVV.

This chain connects TRBV30 to TRBJ1-3; D perhaps matches TRBD1 (6 bases). The CDR3 loop spans 13 amino acids. Germline V CDR1 and CDR2: GTSNPN, SVGIG (reference sequence). Trimming took off 4 bases at V and 2 bases at J, with 9 bases between the two ends. Written as DNA, the CDR3 is TGTGCCTGGACCCGGGGGCCTGGAAACACCATATATTTT. It translates to CAWTRGPGNTIYF.

The rearrangement uses TRBV7-9 and TRBJ2-1, with 8 bases that match TRBD1. The germline CDR1 and CDR2 sequences are SEHNR and FQNEAQ (reference sequence). The trim removed 7 bases at V and 2 bases at J, leaving 4 bases unmatched. The CDR3 spans 14 residues. The CDR3 spells CASTMDRAYNEQFF. In DNA form, the CDR3 reads TGTGCCAGCACCATGGACAGGGCCTACAATGAGCAGTTCTTC.

The gene calls are TRBV5-1 and TRBJ1-2, with unresolved D. Germline CDR1 is SGHRS and CDR2 is YFSETQ. The CDR3 sequence is 11 residues long. Trimming took off 4 bases at V and 3 bases at J, with 4 bases between the two ends. CDR3 bases: TGCGCCAGCAGCACAGACTATGGCTACACCTTC. This codes for CASSTDYGYTF.

This clone was recorded only once. V and J are TRBV7-3 and TRBJ2-1; D remains ambiguous. V was trimmed by 1 base and J by 5 bases, leaving 9 bases between them. Germline V gene data show CDR1 as SGHTA and CDR2 as FQGTGA. The CDR3 covers 14 residues. CDR3 in DNA: TGTGCCAGCAGCTTAAGCCCAGGCCACAATGAGCAGTTCTTC. Encoded protein: CASSLSPGHNEQFF. The variable domain in full, with the rest retrieved from reference TRBV7-3 and TRBJ2-1, is GAGVSQTPSNKVTEKGKYVELRCDPISGHTALYWYRQSLGQGPEFLIYFQGTGAADDSGLPNDRFFAVRPEGSVSTLKIQRTERGDSAVYLCASSLSPGHNEQFFGPGTRLTVL.

In this sample, this clone turned up a few times. The chain carries TRBV11-2 and TRBJ1-6; D is perhaps TRBD1 (6 bases). The CDR3 totals 16 residues. V was cut by 1 base and J by 7 bases, with 14 bases left in between. In germline, CDR1 is SGHAT, CDR2 FQNNGV. CDR3 nucleotides: TGTGCCAGCAGCTTAGGTGGTAACAGGGCGAATTCACCCCTCCACTTT. Translated: CASSLGGNRANSPLHF. Variable domain in full (rest from reference TRBV11-2 and TRBJ1-6): EAGVAQSPRYKIIEKRQSVAFWCNPISGHATLYWYQQILGQGPKLLIQFQNNGVVDDSQLPKDRFSAERLKGVDSTLKIQPAKLEDSAVYLCASSLGGNRANSPLHFGNGTRLTVT.

The rearrangement links TRBV7-2 to TRBJ2-5; D could derive from TRBD1 or TRBD2 (5 bases each). In germline, CDR1 is SGHTA, CDR2 FQGNSA. The CDR3 extends over 15 amino acids. Trimming pared 5 bases from V and 0 bases from J, leaving 13 bases between. CDR3 nucleotide sequence: TGTGCCAGCAGCCCCGGGACGGTGTACCAAGAGACCCAGTACTTC. This translates into CASSPGTVYQETQYF.

The chain is built from TRBV4-1 and TRBJ2-1, with 7 bases identical to TRBD1. Trimming cost V 4 bases and J 3 bases; bases outside gene matches: 6. The CDR3 has 15 residues. Germline CDR1 and CDR2: MGHRA and YSYEKL. CDR3 in DNA: TGCGCCAGCAGCCCTTCCGACAGGGACTACAATGAGCAGTTCTTC. It translates to CASSPSDRDYNEQFF.

The chain employs TRBV19 and TRBJ2-5, with D maybe TRBD1 (6 bases). This CDR3 comprises 13 residues. Trimming took 3 bases from V and 7 from J, leaving 12 bases between them. CDR1 LNHDA and CDR2 SQIVND come from the germline V gene (reference sequence). The CDR3 nucleotides are TGTGCCAGTAGTATTAGGGACACGGGGACCCAGTACTTC. Its protein product is CASSIRDTGTQYF.

The table lists this clone with a count of one. Other nucleotide sequences from this sample produce the same CDR3. The CDR3 here is CASSPRGTETQYF. The CDR3 DNA reads TGTGCCAGCTCACCACGTGGGACGGAGACCCAGTACTTC. The chain joins TRBV18 to TRBJ2-5, with D possibly being TRBD1 or TRBD2 (5 bases each). From germline, CDR1 is KGHSH and CDR2 LQKENI. The CDR3 length is 13 residues. V gave up 1 base and J gave up 5 bases, with 8 bases separating them.

In its sample, this clone was seen once. The chain combines TRBV6-4 with TRBJ1-2, with 9 positions matching TRBD1. CDR1 and CDR2 (germline): MRHNA, SNTAGT. This CDR3 is built from 15 residues. With V trimmed by 6 bases and J by 6 bases, 11 bases remained unmatched. CDR3 DNA: TGTGCCAGCAGCGACACCGGGACAGGGAAAGATGGCTACACCTTC. Amino acid sequence: CASSDTGTGKDGYTF.

V gene TRBV7-3 combines with J gene TRBJ2-1; 9 nucleotides align to TRBD1. The J segment lost 4 bases and the V segment lost 5 bases, leaving 6 bases of the junction unmatched. CDR1 is SGHTA and CDR2 is FQGTGA in the germline V gene. The CDR3 extends over 15 amino acids. The CDR3 coding sequence is TGTGCCAGCAGCCTACACAGGGGGCAGTACAATGAGCAGTTCTTC. Amino acid sequence: CASSLHRGQYNEQFF. Variable domain in full (rest from reference TRBV7-3 and TRBJ2-1): GAGVSQTPSNKVTEKGKYVELRCDPISGHTALYWYRQSLGQGPEFLIYFQGTGAADDSGLPNDRFFAVRPEGSVSTLKIQRTERGDSAVYLCASSLHRGQYNEQFFGPGTRLTVL.

This clone was found once. The chain combines TRBV11-1 with TRBJ1-1, with D perhaps TRBD1 (5 bases). This CDR3 has 14 residues. The V and J ends lost 2 bases and 4 bases respectively, with 11 bases between them. Germline V gene sequence: CDR1 SGHAT, CDR2 FQDESV (reference sequence). In DNA, the CDR3 is TGTGCCAGCAGCTTAAAACCCGGGGCCACTGAAGCTTTCTTT. This translates into CASSLKPGATEAFF.